This TCR beta chain was retrieved from a study of blood T cell repertoires in COVID-19. The CDR3 spans 13 residues. The V and J ends lost 5 bases and 3 bases respectively, with 7 bases between them. From germline, CDR1 is SEHNR and CDR2 FQNEAQ (reference sequence). Measured with immunoSEQ multiplex PCR; TCRdb has only the in-frame clones, and not every one. The data show under 200,000 clones, with about four fifths seen just once and 6.5% held by the top ten. The gene calls are TRBV7-9 and TRBJ1-4; D call uncertain. Sequencing was done on a sample of peripheral blood. This clonotype originated in a man between 70 and 80 years old with active or convalescent COVID-19. CDR3 in amino acids: CASSRRPNEKLFF. As DNA, the CDR3 is TGTGCCAGCAGCCGGCGGCCTAATGAAAAACTGTTTTTT.